This entry lists 21 T cell receptor beta chains sequenced from one sample in a study of cytomegalovirus exposure and HLA in healthy donors (dated by TCRdb to between 2016 and 2019). The library was made by the immunoSEQ multiplex PCR assay. For the multiplex PCR, a mixture combining 60 forward primers for TCR Vbeta segments and 13 reverse primers for TCR Jbeta segments was used. Here the immuneACCESS table is served through TCRdb, limited to in-frame sequences with V and J called. Missing clones are a known gap in these copies; in checked studies unresolved V genes cover under half, and the rest lacks a known reason. The sample table shows approximately 120,000 clones, and around 72% are seen once. The top ten hold 3% to 4.5% of the sample. What was sequenced was PBMCs. The receptors derive from a man aged 25 to 40 in good health and CMV-seronegative.

This chain uses TRBV19 with TRBJ1-2; D gene uncertain. Germline assignment: CDR1 LNHDA and CDR2 SQIVND (reference sequence). The CDR3 contains 13 residues. V shed 0 bases and J shed 4 bases, with 6 bases lying between them. The CDR3 spells CASSIDSSYGYTF. The DNA of the CDR3 is TGTGCCAGTAGTATAGATTCGAGCTATGGCTACACCTTC.

This chain's CDR3 is CASSSSSSYNEQFF. The CDR3 DNA reads TGTGCCAGCAGCTCATCGAGCTCCTACAATGAGCAGTTCTTC. J is TRBJ2-1 and V is TRBV7-9, with unresolved D. Germline CDR1 and CDR2: SEHNR and FQNEAQ (reference sequence). The CDR3 extends over 14 amino acids. Trimming removed 4 bases at V and 0 bases at J, with 7 bases between.

The chain combines TRBV28 with TRBJ1-6; D gene unclear. The CDR3 is 12 amino acids. Per the germline V gene, CDR1 is MDHEN and CDR2 is SYDVKM. Trimming took off 3 bases at V and 7 bases at J, with 4 bases between the two ends. For the CDR3, the DNA is TGTGCCAGCAGTTTGGGCAATTCACCCCTCCACTTT. Translating gives CASSLGNSPLHF.

As concerns this clone: The missing conserved phenylalanine or tryptophan at the end of this CDR3 makes a read error likely. The rearrangement uses TRBV28 and TRBJ1-2; D perhaps matches TRBD1 (6 bases). V lost 6 bases and J lost 4, with 12 bases in between. The CDR3 runs 13 residues. Germline CDR1 and CDR2: MDHEN and SYDVKM. CDR3 amino acids: CASSLGQPYGYTS. CDR3 DNA: TGTGCCAGCAGCCTAGGACAGCCCTATGGCTACACCTCC.

This chain connects TRBV6-6 to TRBJ2-1, with D possibly being TRBD2 (7 bases). Germline V gene sequence: CDR1 MNHNY, CDR2 SVGAGI (reference sequence). V was trimmed by 10 bases and J by 8 bases, leaving 12 bases between them. The CDR3 runs 11 residues. The CDR3 sequence: CAMGGHDEQFF. CDR3 nucleotide sequence: TGTGCCATGGGGGGGCACGATGAGCAGTTCTTC.

The gene calls are TRBV9 and TRBJ2-5; a weak D match, TRBD2 (5 bases). Germline V lookup: CDR1 SGDLS, CDR2 YYNGEE. The CDR3 loop spans 14 amino acids. The germline V and J ends were trimmed by 0 bases and 9 bases, with 15 bases remaining between them. The DNA for the CDR3 is TGTGCCAGCAGCGTAGGACACACCCTGCGGGCCCAGTACTTC. This sequence encodes CASSVGHTLRAQYF.

The chain carries TRBV14 and TRBJ2-7; 12 bases fit TRBD2. Per the germline V gene, CDR1 is SGHDN and CDR2 is FVKESK. The CDR3 totals 17 residues. The junction had 5 bases not matched to a gene; V was cut back by 1 base and J by 1 base. Here the CDR3 DNA reads TGTGCCAGCAGCCAAGGTCCACTAGCGGGGGGTTCCTACGAGCAGTACTTC. As protein: CASSQGPLAGGSYEQYF.

This chain links TRBV18 with TRBJ2-7; D is possibly TRBD1 (6 bases). Deletions cut 3 bases from V and 2 bases from J, with 11 bases between. The CDR3 is made up of 14 amino acids. Looked up from germline, CDR1 is KGHSH and CDR2 is LQKENI. The CDR3: CASSPSGDTYEQYF. The CDR3 DNA sequence: TGTGCCAGCTCACCCTCAGGGGATACCTACGAGCAGTACTTC.

The rearrangement joins TRBV5-1 to TRBJ1-4, with 11 bases matching TRBD1. The CDR3 is 15 residues long. Germline V gives CDR1 SGHRS, CDR2 YFSETQ. With V trimmed by 4 bases and J by 3 bases, 2 bases remained unmatched. DNA of the CDR3: TGCGCCAGCAGCGAGGGACAGGGGGCTAATGAAAAACTGTTTTTT. The encoded protein is CASSEGQGANEKLFF. Full variable domain (missing parts from reference TRBV5-1 and TRBJ1-4): KAGVTQTPRYLIKTRGQQVTLSCSPISGHRSVSWYQQTPGQGLQFLFEYFSETQRNKGNFPGRFSGRQFSNSRSEMNVSTLELGDSALYLCASSEGQGANEKLFFGSGTQLSVL.

This clone was seen only a few times. This chain joins TRBV5-1 and TRBJ2-3, with TRBD2 identical over 10 bases. V trimming: 6 bases; J trimming: 3 bases; junction bases outside the gene matches: 4. CDR3 length: 14 residues. CDR1 SGHRS and CDR2 YFSETQ come from the germline V gene. The CDR3 region has the DNA TGCGCCAGCACCAGCGGGGGGGGAACAGATACGCAGTATTTT. This codes for CASTSGGGTDTQYF. Supplemented by reference TRBV5-1 and TRBJ2-3, the full variable domain reads KAGVTQTPRYLIKTRGQQVTLSCSPISGHRSVSWYQQTPGQGLQFLFEYFSETQRNKGNFPGRFSGRQFSNSRSEMNVSTLELGDSALYLCASTSGGGTDTQYFGPGTRLTVL.

The chain couples TRBV13 to TRBJ1-1, with D uncertain. The CDR3 is made up of 13 amino acids. The germline V gene has CDR1 PRHDT and CDR2 FYEKMQ (reference sequence). The V gene lost 2 bases and the J gene lost 4 bases, with 8 bases spanning the gap. CDR3 residues: CASSLSMSTEAFF. The CDR3 DNA follows: TGTGCCAGCAGCTTAAGTATGAGCACTGAAGCTTTCTTT.

The chain carries TRBV18 and TRBJ1-1; TRBD1 might be the D (6 bases). The CDR3 extends over 13 amino acids. In germline, CDR1 is KGHSH, CDR2 LQKENI. Trimming removed 3 bases at V and 3 bases at J, with 8 bases between. The DNA of the CDR3 is TGTGCCAGCTCACCCCGACAGGACACTGAAGCTTTCTTT. Its protein product is CASSPRQDTEAFF.

The rearrangement joins TRBV5-4 to TRBJ2-3, with 7 bases that match TRBD2. V shed 4 bases, J shed 3 bases, and the junction held 8 bases outside the gene matches. Germline V gene data show CDR1 as SGHNT and CDR2 as YYREEE (reference sequence). The CDR3 is 15 residues long. The CDR3 reads CASSRELLATDTQYF. The CDR3, as DNA: TGTGCCAGCAGCCGGGAGTTACTAGCGACAGATACGCAGTATTTT.

This chain links TRBV10-3 with TRBJ1-6; possibly TRBD1 for D (5 bases). The CDR3 has 14 amino acids. CDR1 ENHRY and CDR2 SYGVKD come from the germline V gene. V was clipped by 10 bases and J by 6 bases, with 16 bases between them. CDR3 residues: CATALVGGNSPLHF. DNA for the CDR3: TGTGCCACAGCACTTGTGGGGGGTAATTCACCCCTCCACTTT.

As DNA, the CDR3 is TGTGCCAGCAGCAAAATTTCGGCAGGGGGCGACTATGGCTACACCTTC. It yields the protein CASSKISAGGDYGYTF. This sequence joins TRBV21-1 and TRBJ1-2; TRBD1, the table's D call, lacks a check against the DNA. TRBV21-1 is a recognized pseudogene. CDR3 length: 16 amino acids.

This clone was observed a few times. The gene calls are TRBV15 and TRBJ1-3, with a possible D match to TRBD1 (6 bases). The CDR3 consists of 16 residues. Germline V lookup: CDR1 LNHNV, CDR2 YYDKDF (reference sequence). The ends were cut back, 3 bases at V and 0 bases at J, with 12 bases in the middle. DNA for the CDR3: TGTGCCACCAGCAGCCGGGACACCAGCTCTGGAAACACCATATATTTT. This sequence encodes CATSSRDTSSGNTIYF.

The chain joins TRBV7-2 to TRBJ2-3; D is unresolved. V was shortened by 1 base and J by 2 bases, with 4 bases between the two germline ends. Germline V lookup: CDR1 SGHTA, CDR2 FQGNSA. CDR3 length: 13 amino acids. DNA for the CDR3: TGTGCCAGCAGCTTAGGGCCCACAGATACGCAGTATTTT. Residues: CASSLGPTDTQYF.

The chain couples TRBV23-1 to TRBJ2-6, with 7 bases that match TRBD1. TRBV23-1 is recorded as an ORF, its role being uncertain. This CDR3 comprises 21 residues. J was trimmed by 4 bases and V by 4 bases; bases with no gene match: 22. The CDR3 spells CASSRVPPGQKATSGANVLTF. CDR3 nucleotides: TGCGCCAGCAGTCGAGTCCCCCCGGGACAGAAGGCTACCTCCGGGGCCAACGTCCTGACTTTC.

CDR3 amino acids: CASSSYGTGTGYTF. DNA of the CDR3: TGTGCCAGCAGCTCCTACGGGACAGGCACTGGCTACACCTTC. The chain has TRBV7-2 and TRBJ1-2, with 8 bases identical to TRBD1. This CDR3 has 14 amino acids. Per germline, CDR1 SGHTA and CDR2 FQGNSA. V trimming: 4 bases; J trimming: 7 bases; junction bases outside the gene matches: 8.

This chain links TRBV4-2 with TRBJ2-7; 7 nucleotides match TRBD2. The trim removed 5 bases at V and 3 bases at J, leaving 4 bases unmatched. The CDR3 has 13 amino acids. CDR1 is LGHNA, CDR2 YNFKEQ, per germline. The chain's CDR3 is CASSLGLNYEQYF. The CDR3 DNA follows: TGTGCCAGCAGCTTGGGACTAAACTACGAGCAGTACTTC.

V is TRBV2 and J is TRBJ1-4; no clear D gene. V lost 6 bases and J lost 5, with 19 bases in between. CDR1 and CDR2 (germline): SNHLY, FYNNEI. This CDR3 is 16 amino acids long. In nucleotides, the CDR3 is TGTGCCAGCAGCGATTCATCCGGGAAGTTGAATGAAAAACTGTTTTTT. Translating gives CASSDSSGKLNEKLFF.